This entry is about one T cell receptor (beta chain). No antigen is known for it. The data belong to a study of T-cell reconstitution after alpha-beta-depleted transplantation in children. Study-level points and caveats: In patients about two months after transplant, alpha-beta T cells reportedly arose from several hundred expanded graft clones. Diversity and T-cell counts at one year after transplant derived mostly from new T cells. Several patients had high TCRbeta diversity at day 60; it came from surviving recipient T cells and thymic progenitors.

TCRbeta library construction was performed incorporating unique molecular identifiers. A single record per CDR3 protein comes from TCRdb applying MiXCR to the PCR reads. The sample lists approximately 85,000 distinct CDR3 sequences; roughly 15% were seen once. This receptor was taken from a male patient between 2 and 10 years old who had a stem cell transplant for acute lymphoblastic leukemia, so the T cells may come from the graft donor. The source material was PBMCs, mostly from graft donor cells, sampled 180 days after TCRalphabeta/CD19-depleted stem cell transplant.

The CDR3 region is CSAAGGAGNTIYF. CDR3 nucleotide sequence: TGCAGTGCTGCTGGGGGCGCTGGAAACACCATATATTTT. The V and J genes are TRBV20-1 and TRBJ1-3, with D possibly TRBD1 on 6 matching bases. The CDR3 runs to 13 residues. Trimming took 5 bases from V and 2 from J, leaving 10 bases between them. Germline values: CDR1 DFQATT, CDR2 SNEGSKA (reference sequence).